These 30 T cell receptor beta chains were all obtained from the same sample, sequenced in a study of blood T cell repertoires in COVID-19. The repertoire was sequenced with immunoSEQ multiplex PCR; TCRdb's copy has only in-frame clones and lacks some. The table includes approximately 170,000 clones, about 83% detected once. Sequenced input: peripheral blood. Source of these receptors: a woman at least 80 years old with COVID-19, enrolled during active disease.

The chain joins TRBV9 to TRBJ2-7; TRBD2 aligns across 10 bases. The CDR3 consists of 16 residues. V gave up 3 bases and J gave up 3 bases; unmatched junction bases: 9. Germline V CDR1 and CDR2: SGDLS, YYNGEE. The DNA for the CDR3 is TGTGCCAGCAGCGGGGGAAGCGGGAGGGACGTCTACGAGCAGTACTTC. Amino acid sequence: CASSGGSGRDVYEQYF.

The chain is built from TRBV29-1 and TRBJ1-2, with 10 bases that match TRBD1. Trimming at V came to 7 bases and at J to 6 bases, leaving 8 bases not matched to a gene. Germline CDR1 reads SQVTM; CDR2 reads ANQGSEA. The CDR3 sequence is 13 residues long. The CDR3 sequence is CSGSGQGFDGYTF. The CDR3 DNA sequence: TGCAGCGGTTCGGGACAGGGGTTCGATGGCTACACCTTC.

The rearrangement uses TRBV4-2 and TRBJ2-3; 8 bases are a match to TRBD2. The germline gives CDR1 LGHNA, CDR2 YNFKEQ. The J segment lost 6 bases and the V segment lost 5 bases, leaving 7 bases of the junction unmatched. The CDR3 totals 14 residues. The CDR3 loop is CASSMGLGGDTQYF. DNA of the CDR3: TGTGCCAGCAGCATGGGACTAGGGGGGGATACGCAGTATTTT.

CDR3 amino acids: CAWSVKGAGWNTGELFF. The CDR3 nucleotides are TGTGCCTGGAGTGTAAAGGGGGCCGGGTGGAACACCGGGGAGCTGTTTTTT. The gene calls are TRBV30 and TRBJ2-2, with 7 positions matching TRBD1. CDR1 and CDR2 (germline): GTSNPN, SVGIG (reference sequence). After removal of 0 bases from V and 1 base from J, the junction contained 8 bases not matched to a gene. There are 17 residues in the CDR3.

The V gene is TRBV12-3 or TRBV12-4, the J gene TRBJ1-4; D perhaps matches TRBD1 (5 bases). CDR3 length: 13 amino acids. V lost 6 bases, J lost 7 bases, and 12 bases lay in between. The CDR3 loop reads CASSRGSAEKLFF. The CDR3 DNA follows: TGTGCCAGCAGCCGGGGGTCGGCTGAAAAACTGTTTTTT.

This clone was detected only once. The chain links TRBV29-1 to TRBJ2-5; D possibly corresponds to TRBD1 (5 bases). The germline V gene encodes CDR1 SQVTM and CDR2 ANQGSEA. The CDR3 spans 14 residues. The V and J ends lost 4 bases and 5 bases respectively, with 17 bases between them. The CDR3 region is CSVAPRAAVETQYF. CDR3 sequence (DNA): TGCAGCGTTGCCCCCAGGGCGGCGGTCGAGACCCAGTACTTC.

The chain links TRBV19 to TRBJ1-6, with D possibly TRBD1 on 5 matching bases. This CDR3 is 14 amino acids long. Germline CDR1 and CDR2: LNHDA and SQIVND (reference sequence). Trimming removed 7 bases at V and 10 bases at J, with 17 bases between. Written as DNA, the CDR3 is TGTGCCAGTAATGTCGCGCAGGGTCAGTCACCCCTCCACTTT. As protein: CASNVAQGQSPLHF.

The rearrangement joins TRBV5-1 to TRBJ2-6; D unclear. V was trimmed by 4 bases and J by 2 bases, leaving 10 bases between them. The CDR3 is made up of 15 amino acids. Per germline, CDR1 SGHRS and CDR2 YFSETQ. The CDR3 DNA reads TGCGCCAGCAGCCAGGCCAGACCTGGGGCCAACGTCCTGACTTTC. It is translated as CASSQARPGANVLTF.

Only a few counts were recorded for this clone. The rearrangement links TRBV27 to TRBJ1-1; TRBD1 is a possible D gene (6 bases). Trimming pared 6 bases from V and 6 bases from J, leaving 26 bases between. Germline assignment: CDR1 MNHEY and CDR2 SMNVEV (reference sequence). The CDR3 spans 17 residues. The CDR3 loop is CASSTAMGARIYSEAFF. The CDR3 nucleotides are TGTGCCAGCAGCACAGCCATGGGGGCGCGTATTTACTCTGAAGCTTTCTTT.

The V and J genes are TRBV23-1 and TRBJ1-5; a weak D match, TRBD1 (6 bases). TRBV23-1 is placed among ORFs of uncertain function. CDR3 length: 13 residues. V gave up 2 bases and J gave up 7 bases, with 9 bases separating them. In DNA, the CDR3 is TGCGCCAGCAGTCAAACAGGGAACCAGCCCCAGCATTTT. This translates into CASSQTGNQPQHF.

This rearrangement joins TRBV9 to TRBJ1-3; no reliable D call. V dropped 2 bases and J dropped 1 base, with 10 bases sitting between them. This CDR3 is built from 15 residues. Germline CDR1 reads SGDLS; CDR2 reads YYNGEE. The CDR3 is CASSVSYRSGNTIYF. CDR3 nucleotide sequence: TGTGCCAGCAGCGTCTCCTATCGATCTGGAAACACCATATATTTT.

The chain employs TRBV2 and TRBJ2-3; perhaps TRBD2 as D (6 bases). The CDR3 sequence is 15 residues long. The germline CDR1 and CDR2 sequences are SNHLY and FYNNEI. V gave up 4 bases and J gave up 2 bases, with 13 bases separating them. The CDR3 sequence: CASSVETSNTDTQYF. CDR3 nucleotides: TGTGCCAGCAGTGTAGAGACTAGTAACACAGATACGCAGTATTTT.

CDR3: CASSVQRGRGETQYF. In DNA form, the CDR3 reads TGTGCCAGCAGCGTACAACGAGGTAGAGGAGAGACCCAGTACTTC. This chain uses TRBV7-2 with TRBJ2-5; D not resolved. V was shortened by 5 bases and J by 4 bases, with 17 bases between the two germline ends. The CDR3 totals 15 residues. CDR1 is SGHTA, CDR2 FQGNSA, per germline. The full variable domain, its missing parts supplied by reference TRBV7-2 and TRBJ2-5, is GAGVSQSPSNKVTEKGKDVELRCDPISGHTALYWYRQSLGQGLEFLIYFQGNSAPDKSGLPSDRFSAERTGGSVSTLTIQRTQQEDSAVYLCASSVQRGRGETQYFGPGTRLLVL.

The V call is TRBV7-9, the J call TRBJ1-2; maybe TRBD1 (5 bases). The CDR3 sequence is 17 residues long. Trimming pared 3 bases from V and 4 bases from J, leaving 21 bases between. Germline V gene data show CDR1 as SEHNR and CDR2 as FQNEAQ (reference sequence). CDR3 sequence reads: CASSLGRDTTPRYGYTF. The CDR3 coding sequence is TGTGCCAGCAGCTTGGGCAGGGATACGACCCCCCGCTATGGCTACACCTTC.

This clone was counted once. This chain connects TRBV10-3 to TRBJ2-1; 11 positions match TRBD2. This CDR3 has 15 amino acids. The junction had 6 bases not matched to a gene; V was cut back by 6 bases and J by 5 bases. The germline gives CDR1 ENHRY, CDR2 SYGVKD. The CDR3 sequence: CAISLTSGGNNEQFF. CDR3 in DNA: TGTGCCATCAGCCTTACTAGCGGGGGAAACAATGAGCAGTTCTTC.

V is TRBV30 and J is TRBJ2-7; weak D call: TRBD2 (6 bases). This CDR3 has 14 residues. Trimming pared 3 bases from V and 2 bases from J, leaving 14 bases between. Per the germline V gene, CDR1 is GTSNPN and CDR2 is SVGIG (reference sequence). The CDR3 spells CAWSPDAGTYEQYF. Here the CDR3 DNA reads TGTGCCTGGAGCCCGGACGCGGGAACCTACGAGCAGTACTTC.

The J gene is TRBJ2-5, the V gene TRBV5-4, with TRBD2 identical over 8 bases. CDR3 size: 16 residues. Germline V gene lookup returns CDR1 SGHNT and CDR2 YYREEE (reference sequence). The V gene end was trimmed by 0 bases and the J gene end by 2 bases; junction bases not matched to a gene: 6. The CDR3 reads CASSLGGPSGQETQYF. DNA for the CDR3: TGTGCCAGCAGCTTGGGGGGGCCTAGCGGGCAAGAGACCCAGTACTTC.

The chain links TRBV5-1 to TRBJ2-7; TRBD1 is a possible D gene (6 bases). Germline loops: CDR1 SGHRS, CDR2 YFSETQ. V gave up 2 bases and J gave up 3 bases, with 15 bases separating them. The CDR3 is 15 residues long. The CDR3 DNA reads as TGCGCCAGCAGCTTTATTTGGGACACCAACTACGAGCAGTACTTC. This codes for CASSFIWDTNYEQYF. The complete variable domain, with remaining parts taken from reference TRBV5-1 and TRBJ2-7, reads KAGVTQTPRYLIKTRGQQVTLSCSPISGHRSVSWYQQTPGQGLQFLFEYFSETQRNKGNFPGRFSGRQFSNSRSEMNVSTLELGDSALYLCASSFIWDTNYEQYFGPGTRLTVT.

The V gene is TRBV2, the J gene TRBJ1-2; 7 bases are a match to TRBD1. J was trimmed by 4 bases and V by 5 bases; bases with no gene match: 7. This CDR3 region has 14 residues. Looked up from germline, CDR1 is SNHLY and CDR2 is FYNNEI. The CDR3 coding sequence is TGTGCCAGCAGTCGGACAGGTGAAACCTATGGCTACACCTTC. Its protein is CASSRTGETYGYTF. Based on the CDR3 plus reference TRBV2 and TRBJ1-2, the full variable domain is EPEVTQTPSHQVTQMGQEVILRCVPISNHLYFYWYRQILGQKVEFLVSFYNNEISEKSEIFDDQFSVERPDGSNFTLKIRSTKLEDSAMYFCASSRTGETYGYTFGSGTRLTVV.

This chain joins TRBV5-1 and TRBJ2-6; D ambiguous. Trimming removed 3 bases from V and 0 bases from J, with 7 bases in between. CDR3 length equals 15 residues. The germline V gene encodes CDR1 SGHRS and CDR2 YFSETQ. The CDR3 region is CASSSTLSGANVLTF. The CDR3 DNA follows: TGCGCCAGCAGCTCTACCCTCTCTGGGGCCAACGTCCTGACTTTC.

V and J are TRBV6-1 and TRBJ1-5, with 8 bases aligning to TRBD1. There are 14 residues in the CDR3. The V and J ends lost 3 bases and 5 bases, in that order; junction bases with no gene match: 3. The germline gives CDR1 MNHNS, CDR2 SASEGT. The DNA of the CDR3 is TGTGCCAGCAGTGACGGACAGGGCTATCAGCCCCAGCATTTT. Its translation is CASSDGQGYQPQHF.

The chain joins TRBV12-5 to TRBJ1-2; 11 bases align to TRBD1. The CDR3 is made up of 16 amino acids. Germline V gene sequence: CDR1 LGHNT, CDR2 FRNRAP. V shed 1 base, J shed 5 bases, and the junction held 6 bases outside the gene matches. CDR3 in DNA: TGTGCTAGTGGTTTGGGCCGGACAGGGGGCGCATATGGCTACACCTTC. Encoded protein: CASGLGRTGGAYGYTF.

The CDR3 DNA follows: TGCAGCGGAGGGACTAGCGGGAACACCGGGGAGCTGTTTTTT. It specifies CSGGTSGNTGELFF. The chain couples TRBV29-1 to TRBJ2-2; 11 bases fit TRBD2. Germline V CDR1 and CDR2: SQVTM, ANQGSEA. The CDR3 is 14 residues long. Unmatched junction bases numbered 2, after V lost 7 bases and J lost 1 base.

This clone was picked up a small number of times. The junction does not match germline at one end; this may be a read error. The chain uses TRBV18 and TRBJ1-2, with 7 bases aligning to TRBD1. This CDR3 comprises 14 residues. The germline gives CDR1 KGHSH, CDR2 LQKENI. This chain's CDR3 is CASSSAGTASPNAF. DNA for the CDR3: TGTGCCAGCTCATCGGCCGGGACAGCGTCCCCCAATGCCTTC.

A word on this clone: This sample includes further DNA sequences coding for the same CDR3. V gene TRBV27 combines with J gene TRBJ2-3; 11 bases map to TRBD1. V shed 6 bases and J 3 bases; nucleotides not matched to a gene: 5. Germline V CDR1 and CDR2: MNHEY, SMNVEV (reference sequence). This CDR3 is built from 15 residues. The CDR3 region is CASSPRDRGTDTQYF. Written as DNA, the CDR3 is TGTGCCAGCAGCCCTCGGGACAGGGGGACAGATACGCAGTATTTT.

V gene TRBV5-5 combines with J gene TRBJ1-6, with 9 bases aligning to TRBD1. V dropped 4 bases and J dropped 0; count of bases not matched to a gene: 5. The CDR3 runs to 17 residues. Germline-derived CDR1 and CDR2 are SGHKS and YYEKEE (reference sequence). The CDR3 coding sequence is TGTGCCAGCAGCCCTGGACAGGGGCACTCCTATAATTCACCCCTCCACTTT. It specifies CASSPGQGHSYNSPLHF.

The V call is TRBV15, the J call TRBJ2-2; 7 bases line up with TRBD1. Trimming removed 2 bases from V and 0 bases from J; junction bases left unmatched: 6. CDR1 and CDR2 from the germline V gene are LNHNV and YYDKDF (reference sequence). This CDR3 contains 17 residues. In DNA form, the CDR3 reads TGTGCCACCAGCAGACCGACAGGGTTGGCGAACACCGGGGAGCTGTTTTTT. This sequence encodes CATSRPTGLANTGELFF.

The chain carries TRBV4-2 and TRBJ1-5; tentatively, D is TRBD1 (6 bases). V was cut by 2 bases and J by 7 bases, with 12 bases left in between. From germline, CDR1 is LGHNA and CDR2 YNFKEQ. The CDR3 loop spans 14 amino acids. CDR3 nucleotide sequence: TGTGCCAGCAGCCAAACTACAGGGACCCAGCCCCAGCATTTT. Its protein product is CASSQTTGTQPQHF.

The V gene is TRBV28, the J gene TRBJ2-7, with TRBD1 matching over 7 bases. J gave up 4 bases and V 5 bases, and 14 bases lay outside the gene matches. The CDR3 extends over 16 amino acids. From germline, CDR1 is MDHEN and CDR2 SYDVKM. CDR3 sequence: CASSHQPPRQGYEQYF. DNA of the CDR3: TGTGCCAGCAGTCATCAACCTCCGAGACAGGGTTACGAGCAGTACTTC.

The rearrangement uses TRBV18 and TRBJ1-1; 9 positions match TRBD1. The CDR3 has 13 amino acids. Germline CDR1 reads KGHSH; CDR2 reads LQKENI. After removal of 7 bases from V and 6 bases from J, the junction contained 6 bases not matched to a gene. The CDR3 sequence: CASLGQGEAEAFF. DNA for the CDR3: TGTGCCAGCTTGGGACAGGGTGAGGCTGAAGCTTTCTTT. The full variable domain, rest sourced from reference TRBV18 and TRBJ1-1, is NAGVMQNPRHLVRRRGQEARLRCSPMKGHSHVYWYRQLPEEGLKFMVYLQKENIIDESGMPKERFSAEFPKEGPSILRIQQVVRGDSAAYFCASLGQGEAEAFFGQGTRLTVV.